Included here is one TCR beta chain sequence, with context. Its antigen is unknown. These data belong to a study of blood T cells in healthy people across ages. Then a second PCR, running about 6 to 12 cycles, was carried out with a sample-barcoded 5' primer and a J-beta primer mix. TCRdb re-called the 5' RACE reads with MiXCR, one entry per CDR3 protein. The sample lists roughly 1.7 million distinct CDR3 sequences; roughly a third were seen once. The germline gives CDR1 SQVTM, CDR2 ANQGSEA. The CDR3 has 13 residues. The V segment lost 4 bases and the J segment 5 bases; nucleotides outside the gene matches: 5. Findings of the study overall: A conclusive naive versus antigen-experienced comparison was prevented by the unsorted PBMCs.

The chain is built from TRBV29-1 and TRBJ2-1; 7 bases align to TRBD1. Sequences were obtained from blood. The clonotype originates from a woman aged 30 to 39 in good health. CDR3 nucleotide sequence: TGCAGCGTTGGCGGACAGGCCGACAATGAGCAGTTCTTC. It encodes CSVGGQADNEQFF.